This passage covers 2 T cell receptor beta chains from one sample sequenced in a study of T cells after yellow fever vaccination (dated by TCRdb to the late 2010s). Library construction relied on 5' RACE. The instrument was an Illumina NovaSeq 6000. The public reads were quality trimmed at Q25 with fastp and then assembled into clones with MiXCR by TCRdb, keeping productive beta chains. Each entry is one CDR3 protein sequence, shown with its most common DNA and genes. Across this sample there are 250,000 to 300,000 distinct CDR3 sequences, with about 5.2% seen only once. The ten most abundant clones make up more than 3% of the sample. The treatment or condition label of this sample denotes: live attenuated yellow fever vaccine strain. The input for sequencing was CD4+ T cells sorted from PBMCs, taken on the day of the yellow fever booster vaccination. The receptors originated from a man aged 18 to 30 who received the YFV17D yellow fever vaccine.

This clonotype was counted at least ten times. The chain employs TRBV5-4 and TRBJ2-2; TRBD2 matches at 9 bases. The V gene's germline CDR1 is SGHNT and CDR2 YYREEE (reference sequence). The ends lost 4 bases at V and 4 bases at J; junction bases unmatched: 5. CDR3 length: 15 residues. CDR3 region: CASSKSGGSTGELFF. DNA of the CDR3: TGTGCCAGCAGCAAAAGCGGGGGGTCCACCGGGGAGCTGTTTTTT.

This clonotype has at least ten counts. V and J are TRBV4-3 and TRBJ1-2; the D gene is possibly TRBD1 (5 bases). The V gene's germline CDR1 is LGHNA and CDR2 YSLEER. With 0 bases removed from V and 2 bases from J, the gap between germline ends came to 13 bases. The CDR3 totals 16 residues. The CDR3 bases are TGCGCCAGCAGCCAAGATCAGGGCCCTTCCAACTATGGCTACACCTTC. Translated: CASSQDQGPSNYGYTF.